This T cell receptor beta chain was documented in a study of CD8 T cells in ankylosing spondylitis. Study-level findings and limits: For ankylosing spondylitis blood, a TCR beta motif of under ten highly homologous variants appeared characteristic. Clones that were linked to disease were CD8+ and were relatively rare in peripheral blood.

Concerning this clonotype: Its specificity is unknown.

V was pared by 5 bases and J by 3 bases, with 13 bases between. This CDR3 is 15 amino acids long. The germline V gene has CDR1 MNHNS and CDR2 SASEGT. Library preparation for TCR beta used quantitative 5'-RACE with molecular barcodes. TCRdb analysed the 5' RACE reads with MiXCR anew, one entry per CDR3 protein. The data hold roughly 280,000 distinct CDR3 sequences, with approximately 20% observed a single time. Sequenced sample: blood, either unsorted or a sorted T cell fraction (not recorded which). V is TRBV6-1 and J is TRBJ1-4; D is perhaps TRBD1 (6 bases). This TCR was sampled from a male donor with ankylosing spondylitis or in good health (not recorded which). DNA for the CDR3: TGTGCCAGCAGTATCGACAGGAACCCTAATGAAAAACTGTTTTTT. It encodes CASSIDRNPNEKLFF.